The next 3 T cell receptor beta chains were all read from a single sample in a study of T cells in Graves' hyperthyroidism and ophthalmopathy. Regions amplified from RNA transcripts were the TCR beta CDR3 regions. HTBI primers were the set used in a first-round RT-PCR of the TCR CDR3. MiXCR, run by TCRdb on the multiplex PCR reads, gives a single entry per CDR3 protein. The sample consists of hundreds of thousands of distinct CDR3 sequences, around 19% of them appearing once. The sample comprised blood. The source is a woman between 45 and 65 years old with Graves' hyperthyroidism that later progressed to Graves' ophthalmopathy.

This clonotype occurred many times. This rearrangement joins TRBV11-3 to TRBJ2-3; possible D gene TRBD2, 5 bases. Deletions cut 5 bases from V and 3 bases from J, with 18 bases between. The CDR3 is 16 residues long. Germline-derived CDR1 and CDR2 are SGHNT and YENEEA. This CDR3 is CASSKASASSTDTQYF. As DNA, the CDR3 is TGTGCCAGCAGCAAAGCGTCGGCTAGCTCTACAGATACGCAGTATTTT.

This chain links TRBV7-9 with TRBJ1-4; 7 bases align to TRBD1. The V and J ends lost 1 base and 7 bases, in that order; junction bases with no gene match: 6. Germline V gene data show CDR1 as SEHNR and CDR2 as FQNEAQ (reference sequence). The CDR3 length is 15 residues. The CDR3 sequence is CASSLVRQGSEKLFF. The CDR3 DNA sequence: TGTGCCAGCAGCTTAGTCCGACAGGGTAGTGAAAAACTGTTTTTT.

Ten or more counts support this clonotype. V gene TRBV11-1 combines with J gene TRBJ1-5; 8 bases fit TRBD1. The V gene end was trimmed by 5 bases and the J gene end by 9 bases; junction bases not matched to a gene: 6. Germline values: CDR1 SGHAT, CDR2 FQDESV (reference sequence). The CDR3 is made up of 13 amino acids. Here the CDR3 DNA reads TGTGCCAGCAGCCAGGACAGGGCAGGGCCCCAGCATTTT. This gives the protein CASSQDRAGPQHF. Full variable domain (outside the CDR3, taken from reference TRBV11-1 and TRBJ1-5): EAEVAQSPRYKITEKSQAVAFWCDPISGHATLYWYRQILGQGPELLVQFQDESVVDDSQLPKDRFSAERLKGVDSTLKIQPAELGDSAMYLCASSQDRAGPQHFGDGTRLSIL.